The 13 T cell receptor beta chains given below trace back to one sample, sequenced in a study of control samples from healthy donors and cancer patients. TCRdb's copy holds only in-frame clones and misses some; the assay was immunoSEQ multiplex PCR. The repertoire holds 110,000 to 150,000 clones, with under 90% as singletons. The sample comprised blood. The receptors were gathered from a man in his thirties or forties in good health.

The chain carries TRBV4-2 and TRBJ1-5; D call uncertain. V was cut by 5 bases and J by 2 bases, with 7 bases left in between. From germline, CDR1 is LGHNA and CDR2 YNFKEQ. CDR3 length equals 13 residues. The CDR3 spells CASSSDGNQPQHF. The CDR3 coding sequence is TGTGCCAGCAGCTCGGACGGCAATCAGCCCCAGCATTTT.

The chain links TRBV24-1 to TRBJ2-3, with 8 bases identical to TRBD2. Trimming took 7 bases from V and 3 from J; bases not matched to a gene: 17. Germline values: CDR1 KGHDR, CDR2 SFDVKD. CDR3 size: 18 residues. This CDR3 reads CATRSSGRIWGETDTQYF. The CDR3 DNA is TGTGCCACCAGATCCAGCGGGAGAATTTGGGGCGAGACAGATACGCAGTATTTT.

The V gene is TRBV18, the J gene TRBJ1-6, with D perhaps TRBD1 (6 bases). Germline CDR1 and CDR2: KGHSH and LQKENI. The CDR3 runs 14 residues. Trimming shortened V by 8 bases and J by 8 bases, and 16 bases separated the two germline ends. The DNA of the CDR3 is TGTGCCAGCCGGGCGGGCAGGGGTGATTCACCCCTCCACTTT. Translated, it gives CASRAGRGDSPLHF. Variable domain in full (rest from reference TRBV18 and TRBJ1-6): NAGVMQNPRHLVRRRGQEARLRCSPMKGHSHVYWYRQLPEEGLKFMVYLQKENIIDESGMPKERFSAEFPKEGPSILRIQQVVRGDSAAYFCASRAGRGDSPLHFGNGTRLTVT.

The rearrangement links TRBV5-4 to TRBJ2-7; D not resolved. Germline V gives CDR1 SGHNT, CDR2 YYREEE (reference sequence). This CDR3 comprises 13 residues. Between the trimmed V and J ends, which lost 0 bases and 2 bases, there was a span of 6 bases. The CDR3 reads CASSLAWAYEQYF. In DNA, the CDR3 is TGTGCCAGCAGCTTGGCCTGGGCCTACGAGCAGTACTTC.

This clone was counted only a few times. The J gene is TRBJ2-1, the V gene TRBV5-4; 10 bases line up with TRBD2. Per germline, CDR1 SGHNT and CDR2 YYREEE (reference sequence). This CDR3 contains 16 residues. Trimming removed 7 bases from V and 5 bases from J; junction bases left unmatched: 12. CDR3 nucleotide sequence: TGTGCCAGCGGAAAAGGGACGGGACTAGCGAACAATGAGCAGTTCTTC. It is translated as CASGKGTGLANNEQFF. The whole variable domain, filled in from reference TRBV5-4 and TRBJ2-1, reads ETGVTQSPTHLIKTRGQQVTLRCSSQSGHNTVSWYQQALGQGPQFIFQYYREEENGRGNFPPRFSGLQFPNYSSELNVNALELDDSALYLCASGKGTGLANNEQFFGPGTRLTVL.

The chain recombines TRBV6-1 with TRBJ2-2; 7 positions match TRBD1. With 1 base clipped from V and 5 bases from J, the junction kept 10 bases outside the gene matches. The CDR3 contains 17 residues. Germline loops: CDR1 MNHNS, CDR2 SASEGT. DNA for the CDR3: TGTGCCAGCAGTGAAGAGAAAGGGGGCTGGGGTACCGGGGAGCTGTTTTTT. Protein: CASSEEKGGWGTGELFF.

This clone has a single count. The CDR3 DNA follows: TGTGCCAGCAGAAGAGGCCCCTACGAGCAGTACTTC. Translated: CASRRGPYEQYF. This sequence joins TRBV3-1 (or the pseudogene TRBV3-2) and TRBJ2-7; D unclear. Trimming took off 6 bases at V and 2 bases at J, with 8 bases between the two ends. Per the germline V gene, CDR1 is LGHDT and CDR2 is YNNKEL (reference sequence). The CDR3 runs 12 residues.

V gene TRBV12-3 or TRBV12-4 combines with J gene TRBJ1-4; unclear D gene. This CDR3 comprises 13 residues. V lost 5 bases and J lost 5, with 9 bases in between. This CDR3 is CASSRAGNEKLFF. The DNA for the CDR3 is TGTGCCAGCAGTCGGGCGGGAAATGAAAAACTGTTTTTT.

This clone was seen a handful of times. This chain links TRBV5-4 with TRBJ2-1; 7 nucleotides line up with TRBD2. V shed 4 bases and J 10 bases; nucleotides not matched to a gene: 5. Germline-derived CDR1 and CDR2 are SGHNT and YYREEE (reference sequence). The CDR3 loop spans 12 amino acids. The CDR3 nucleotides are TGTGCCAGCAGCCTACCGGGACTAGAGCAGTTCTTC. Translating gives CASSLPGLEQFF.

The V and J genes are TRBV7-9 and TRBJ1-4; 7 nucleotides line up with TRBD1. The CDR3 totals 13 residues. With V trimmed by 6 bases and J by 8 bases, 6 bases remained unmatched. The V gene's germline CDR1 is SEHNR and CDR2 FQNEAQ (reference sequence). The CDR3 region is CASRQGPREKLFF. CDR3 nucleotides: TGTGCCAGCAGACAGGGGCCGAGGGAAAAACTGTTTTTT.

V and J are TRBV27 and TRBJ1-1, with D maybe TRBD1 (5 bases). Trimming cost V 6 bases and J 8 bases, with 22 bases left between them. CDR3 size: 15 residues. Germline CDR1 and CDR2: MNHEY and SMNVEV (reference sequence). The CDR3 spells CASRKGDPSPREAFF. The CDR3 nucleotides read TGTGCCAGCAGGAAAGGGGATCCATCACCCAGAGAAGCTTTCTTT.

The chain carries TRBV11-3 and TRBJ2-5; D is possibly TRBD1 or TRBD2 (6 bases each). The CDR3 runs to 15 residues. Germline V lookup: CDR1 SGHNT, CDR2 YENEEA. The V gene lost 5 bases and the J gene lost 4 bases, with 17 bases spanning the gap. The CDR3 region is CASSADGRGGETQYF. CDR3 nucleotide sequence: TGTGCCAGCAGCGCGGACGGCAGGGGAGGAGAGACCCAGTACTTC.

The V gene is TRBV29-1, the J gene TRBJ2-3; 14 nucleotides align to TRBD2. The CDR3 consists of 15 residues. The V segment lost 7 bases and the J segment 2 bases; nucleotides outside the gene matches: 5. In germline, CDR1 is SQVTM, CDR2 ANQGSEA. DNA of the CDR3: TGCAGCGGAGGACTAGCGGGAGGCTTCACAGATACGCAGTATTTT. Its translation is CSGGLAGGFTDTQYF.